A selection of T cell receptor beta chains follows, all from one sample in a study of patients and donors after allogeneic stem cell transplantation. TCRdb fed the RT-PCR reads into MiXCR, producing one record per CDR3 protein. Among roughly 960,000 distinct CDR3 sequences listed, 15% to 20% were seen once. Sequences were obtained from blood, either unsorted or a sorted T cell fraction (not recorded which). These receptor sequences come from a human donor who was either an allogeneic HSCT recipient or a stem cell or donor lymphocyte infusion donor (not recorded which). It is not recorded whose cells these are; they may come from a transplant donor. Both conserved end residues are part of each CDR3. A D gene is named only where the DNA matches it firmly. Rows may omit the clone size; those that give it use once, few, many or a size class.

clone_size	v_call	d_call	j_call	cdr3_nt	cdr3_aa
few	TRBV7-9	-	TRBJ2-3	TGTGCCAGCAGCTCAGAGGGCGGCACAGATACGCAGTATTTT	CASSSEGGTDTQYF
many	TRBV4-2	TRBD2	TRBJ2-1	TGTGCCAGCAGCCAAGATAGGGGGCTAGCGGGACCCTACAATGAGCAGTTCTTC	CASSQDRGLAGPYNEQFF
-	TRBV11-2	TRBD1	TRBJ2-7	TGTGCCAGCAGCACTATCACAGGGGGAAGTTCCTACGAGCAGTACTTC	CASSTITGGSSYEQYF
few	TRBV6-2/TRBV6-3	-	TRBJ2-5	TGTGCCAGCAGGGAACTAAAAGAGACCCAGTACTTC	CASRELKETQYF
few	TRBV7-9	-	TRBJ1-1	TGTGCCAGCAGCCACCACTCGGAAAACACTGAAGCTTTCTTT	CASSHHSENTEAFF
few	TRBV20-1	-	TRBJ2-7	TGCAGTGCTAGTTTCCCAGGCCGAGGCTCCTACGAGCAGTACTTC	CSASFPGRGSYEQYF
-	TRBV4-1	-	TRBJ2-1	TGCGCCAGCAGCCAAGAGCAGGCCACCAATGAGCAGTTCTTC	CASSQEQATNEQFF
few	TRBV24-1	-	TRBJ2-5	TGTGCCACCAGGTTTCAAGAGACCCAGTACTTC	CATRFQETQYF
-	TRBV20-1	-	TRBJ2-1	TGCAGTGCGCAAAGCGGCGGGAACCCCTACAATGAGCAGTTCTTC	CSAQSGGNPYNEQFF
few	TRBV20-1	-	TRBJ2-7	TGCAGTGCTAGAGATCCACAGGTTACTTCCTACGAGCAGTACTTC	CSARDPQVTSYEQYF
few	TRBV5-1	-	TRBJ2-7	TGCGCCAGCAGCTACGACATAACCTCCTACGAGCAGTACTTC	CASSYDITSYEQYF
-	TRBV4-2	-	TRBJ2-2	TGTGCCAGCAGCCAAGATCTCGGCAGACTGAACACCGGGGAGCTGTTTTTT	CASSQDLGRLNTGELFF
few	TRBV9	TRBD2	TRBJ2-3	TGTGCCAGCACCAAGTTCCGGGGGGTTCCCACAGATACGCAGTATTTT	CASTKFRGVPTDTQYF
-	TRBV29-1	-	TRBJ1-5	TGCAGCGTTGACGACGGCCGCAATCAGCCCCAGCATTTT	CSVDDGRNQPQHF
-	TRBV6-1	-	TRBJ1-1	TGTGCCAGCAGCTCCGGAGGAGGGGGCACTGAAGCTTTCTTT	CASSSGGGGTEAFF
-	TRBV6-1	-	TRBJ1-5	TGTGCCAGCAGTGAGGGGGGACGGGGTAATCAGCCCCAGCATTTT	CASSEGGRGNQPQHF
few	TRBV7-9	-	TRBJ2-5	TGTGCCAGCAGCCCCCAGATGTACCAAGAGACCCAGTACTTC	CASSPQMYQETQYF
-	TRBV9	-	TRBJ2-3	TGTGCCAGCAGGCGAGGCGGAGGCACAGATACGCAGTATTTT	CASRRGGGTDTQYF
few	TRBV24-1	-	TRBJ2-1	TGTGCCACCAGTGACTCCAGACTAGGCCGGATTTACAATGAGCAGTTCTTC	CATSDSRLGRIYNEQFF
-	TRBV25-1	-	TRBJ1-4	TGTGCCAGCAGTGACCCCCCCGGAAGGTTCGGGGGGGGTAATGAAAAACTGTTTTTT	CASSDPPGRFGGGNEKLFF
few	TRBV7-8	-	TRBJ2-4	TGTGCCAGCAGCCAGAGGCCGGGGGGCGGCATTCAGTACTTC	CASSQRPGGGIQYF
few	TRBV5-1	-	TRBJ1-2	TGCGCCAGCAGCCCGGGGGCCGAGAACTATGGCTACACCTTC	CASSPGAENYGYTF
-	TRBV5-1	TRBD1	TRBJ1-5	TGCGCCAGCAGCTTGACGGGTACAGGGGGCAATCAGCCCCAGCATTTT	CASSLTGTGGNQPQHF
many	TRBV15	-	TRBJ1-1	TGTGCCACCAGCAATACGGGATTACTGAACACTGAAGCTTTCTTT	CATSNTGLLNTEAFF
-	TRBV5-1	TRBD1	TRBJ2-6	TGCGCCAGCAGCGGGGGGGACAGGGAGAACTCTGGGGCCAACGTCCTGACTTTC	CASSGGDRENSGANVLTF
-	TRBV5-1	TRBD2	TRBJ2-4	TGCGCCAGCAGCCCGGGACTAGCGGGAGTTGGTTTAAACATTCAGTACTTC	CASSPGLAGVGLNIQYF
-	TRBV6-5	-	TRBJ2-3	TGTGCCAGCAGTTACTCTATCTTGGCAGATACGCAGTATTTT	CASSYSILADTQYF
-	TRBV27	-	TRBJ1-2	TGTGCCAGCAGTTTATCGATACCTCAATCGTTCGGCTACACCTTC	CASSLSIPQSFGYTF
-	TRBV11-2	TRBD1	TRBJ1-1	TGTGCCAGCAGCTTAATTTTCTCACAGGGGTTGAACACTGAAGCTTTCTTT	CASSLIFSQGLNTEAFF
once	TRBV7-8	-	TRBJ2-1	TGTGCCAGCACCGTCGGACCCATTTCCTACAATGAGCAGTTCTTC	CASTVGPISYNEQFF
-	TRBV4-3	-	TRBJ1-3	TGCGCCAGCAGCCAGGACCTTCAGTACTCTGGAAACACCATATATTTT	CASSQDLQYSGNTIYF
many	TRBV20-1	-	TRBJ1-5	TGCAGTGCTAGGCGAGGGGGAGATCAGCCCCAGCATTTT	CSARRGGDQPQHF
few	TRBV6-1	TRBD1	TRBJ1-1	TGTGCCAGCACCTACAGGGGCGGTCGGGAGAGAGCTTTCTTT	CASTYRGGRERAFF
-	TRBV6-5	-	TRBJ1-2	TGTGCCAGCAGTTACTGGACAGTGCTAAGATATGACTACACCTTC	CASSYWTVLRYDYTF
-	TRBV27	TRBD1	TRBJ1-2	TGTGCCAGCAGTAACACAGGGGGCGACTATGGCTACACCTTC	CASSNTGGDYGYTF
-	TRBV27	-	TRBJ2-3	TGTGCCAGCAGTTTATCCCACGAACTGCTAACGCAGTATTTT	CASSLSHELLTQYF
-	TRBV4-3	-	TRBJ1-3	TGCGCCAGCAGCCAACGGGGGGAACGGACTTCTGGAAACACCATATATTTT	CASSQRGERTSGNTIYF
-	TRBV11-2	TRBD2	TRBJ2-5	TGTGCCAGCAGCTTAGATCTGGGGACTAGCGGACAAGAGACCCAGTACTTC	CASSLDLGTSGQETQYF
-	TRBV6-2/TRBV6-3	TRBD1	TRBJ2-3	TGTGCCAGCAGTTTGACAGGGTCGGGGGATACGCAGTATTTT	CASSLTGSGDTQYF
few	TRBV19	-	TRBJ1-2	TGTGCCAGTAGTATAGATTCGCGGCAGATATATGGCTACACCTTC	CASSIDSRQIYGYTF
-	TRBV5-1	-	TRBJ2-3	TGCGCCAGCAGCTCGCACGCCGCAGATACGCAGTATTTT	CASSSHAADTQYF
few	TRBV6-1	TRBD1	TRBJ1-5	TGTGCCAGCAGGGTGACAGGGGGGTATCAGCCCCAGCATTTT	CASRVTGGYQPQHF